This T cell receptor beta chain was recovered during a study of blood T cells in healthy people across ages. Notes on the study in general: Among T cells, TCR beta diversity per million cells dropped roughly linearly as age rose.

A second PCR of 7 to 11 cycles used a sample-barcoded 5' primer and a J-beta primer mix. Paired-end reads containing CDR3 totaled no fewer than 3 million for each sample. Each CDR3 protein gets one entry after TCRdb re-called the 5' RACE reads with MiXCR. Counted here are about 1.1 million distinct CDR3 sequences, around two fifths occurring once; the ten biggest clones make up about 12%. Donors were systemically healthy Caucasian individuals from Russia aged about 6 to 95 years. A word on this clonotype: Its target is unknown.

Source material: blood. The TCR originated in a young man in good health.

This CDR3 reads CASSPEGGTGELFF. The CDR3 bases are TGTGCCAGCAGTCCGGAGGGGGGCACCGGGGAGCTGTTTTTT. This sequence joins TRBV27 and TRBJ2-2; D could derive from TRBD1 or TRBD2 (6 bases each). Germline V gene sequence: CDR1 MNHEY, CDR2 SMNVEV (reference sequence). This CDR3 contains 14 residues. Between the trimmed V and J ends, which lost 5 bases and 4 bases, there was a span of 11 bases.